This T cell receptor beta chain was observed in a study of cytomegalovirus exposure and HLA in healthy donors. Findings and caveats of the study: Listed as cytomegalovirus-associated were 170 or so TCR beta chains. Both high specificity and high sensitivity reportedly marked the classifier's diagnosis of cytomegalovirus status. Specificity of three CMV-associated chains for CMV antigens was verified in vitro.

Using immunoSEQ multiplex PCR, the repertoire was profiled, and TCRdb retains in-frame clones only, with some absent. The sample includes tens of thousands of clones, 96% of them seen just once. Details on this clone: The antigen remains undetermined.

The donors were members of the validation cohort comprising over 90 subjects, separate from the approximately 700-subject first cohort. Sequencing was performed on PBMCs. The receptor was derived from a woman aged 18-29 years in good health and CMV-seropositive.

CDR3 loop: CASSLEIGSTYEQYF. CDR3 nucleotide sequence: TGTGCCAGCAGCTTAGAAATCGGGTCTACGTACGAGCAGTACTTC. The chain joins TRBV5-4 to TRBJ2-7; D unresolved. The germline V and J ends were trimmed by 2 bases and 4 bases, with 16 bases remaining between them. The length of the CDR3 is 15 residues. Germline CDR1 SGHNT, CDR2 YYREEE (reference sequence).